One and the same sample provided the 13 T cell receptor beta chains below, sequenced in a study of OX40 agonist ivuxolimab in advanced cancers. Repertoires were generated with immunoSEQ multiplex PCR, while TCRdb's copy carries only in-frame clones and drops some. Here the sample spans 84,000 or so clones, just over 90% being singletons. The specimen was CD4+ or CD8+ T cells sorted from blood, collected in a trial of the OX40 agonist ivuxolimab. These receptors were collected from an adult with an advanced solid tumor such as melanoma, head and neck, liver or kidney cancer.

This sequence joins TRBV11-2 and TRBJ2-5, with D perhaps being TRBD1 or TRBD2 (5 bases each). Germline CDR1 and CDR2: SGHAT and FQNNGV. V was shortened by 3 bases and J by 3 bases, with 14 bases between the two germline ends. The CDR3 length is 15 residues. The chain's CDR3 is CASSLRGVGEETQYF. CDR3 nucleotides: TGTGCCAGCAGCTTGAGGGGAGTCGGCGAAGAGACCCAGTACTTC. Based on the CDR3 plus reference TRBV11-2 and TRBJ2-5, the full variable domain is EAGVAQSPRYKIIEKRQSVAFWCNPISGHATLYWYQQILGQGPKLLIQFQNNGVVDDSQLPKDRFSAERLKGVDSTLKIQPAKLEDSAVYLCASSLRGVGEETQYFGPGTRLLVL.

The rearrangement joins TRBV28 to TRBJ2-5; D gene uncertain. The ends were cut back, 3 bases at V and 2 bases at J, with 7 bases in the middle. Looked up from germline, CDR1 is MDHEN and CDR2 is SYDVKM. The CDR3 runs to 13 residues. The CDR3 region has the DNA TGTGCCAGCAGTTTCTGGCATCAAGAGACCCAGTACTTC. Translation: CASSFWHQETQYF.

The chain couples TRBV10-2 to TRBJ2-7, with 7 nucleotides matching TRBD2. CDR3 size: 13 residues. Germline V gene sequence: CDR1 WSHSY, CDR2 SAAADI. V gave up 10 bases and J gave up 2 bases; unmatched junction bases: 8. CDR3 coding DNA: TGCGCCATCCGTTCTAGCGGAGCCTACGAGCAGTACTTC. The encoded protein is CAIRSSGAYEQYF.

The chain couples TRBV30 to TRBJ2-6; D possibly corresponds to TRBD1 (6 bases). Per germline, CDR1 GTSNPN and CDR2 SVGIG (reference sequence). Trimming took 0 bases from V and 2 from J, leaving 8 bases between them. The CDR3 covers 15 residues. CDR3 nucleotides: TGTGCCTGGAGTGTAGGGGGTACTGGGGCCAACGTCCTGACTTTC. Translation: CAWSVGGTGANVLTF.

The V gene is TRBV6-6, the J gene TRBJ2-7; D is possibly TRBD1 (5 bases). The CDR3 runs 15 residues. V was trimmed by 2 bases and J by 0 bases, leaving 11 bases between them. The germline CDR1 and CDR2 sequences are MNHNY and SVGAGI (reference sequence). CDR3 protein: CASSYGHPSSYEQYF. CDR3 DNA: TGTGCCAGCAGTTACGGACACCCGAGCTCCTACGAGCAGTACTTC.

The CDR3: CASSLHPGLTGEETQYF. The CDR3, as DNA: TGTGCCAGCAGCTTACATCCGGGACTTACAGGGGAAGAGACCCAGTACTTC. The genes are TRBV7-3 and TRBJ2-5, with D perhaps matching TRBD1 (7 bases). Trimming took 2 bases from V and 3 from J, leaving 19 bases between them. The CDR3 contains 17 residues. Germline CDR1 reads SGHTA; CDR2 reads FQGTGA.

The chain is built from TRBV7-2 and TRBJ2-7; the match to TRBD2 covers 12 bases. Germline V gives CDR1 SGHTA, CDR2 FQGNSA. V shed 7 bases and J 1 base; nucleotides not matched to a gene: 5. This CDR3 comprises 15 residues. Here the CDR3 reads CASIWTSGESYEQYF. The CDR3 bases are TGTGCCAGCATCTGGACTAGCGGGGAGTCCTACGAGCAGTACTTC.

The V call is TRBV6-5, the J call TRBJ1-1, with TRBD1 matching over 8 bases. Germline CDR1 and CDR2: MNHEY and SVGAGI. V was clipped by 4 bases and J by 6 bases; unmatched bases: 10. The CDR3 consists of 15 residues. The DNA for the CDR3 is TGTGCCAGCAGTTCCCCCGGACAGGGACGGTCTGAAGCTTTCTTT. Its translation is CASSSPGQGRSEAFF.

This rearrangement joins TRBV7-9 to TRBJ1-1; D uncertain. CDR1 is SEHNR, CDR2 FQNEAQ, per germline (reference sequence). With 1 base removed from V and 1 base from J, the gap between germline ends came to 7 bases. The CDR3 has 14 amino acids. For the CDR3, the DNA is TGTGCCAGCAGCTTAGATACCTGGAACACTGAAGCTTTCTTT. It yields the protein CASSLDTWNTEAFF.

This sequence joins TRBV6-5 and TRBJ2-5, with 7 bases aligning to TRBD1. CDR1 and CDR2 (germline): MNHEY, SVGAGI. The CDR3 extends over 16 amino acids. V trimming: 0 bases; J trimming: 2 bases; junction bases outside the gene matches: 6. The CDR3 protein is CASSYSFARGQETQYF. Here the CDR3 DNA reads TGTGCCAGCAGTTACTCATTCGCCAGGGGGCAAGAGACCCAGTACTTC.

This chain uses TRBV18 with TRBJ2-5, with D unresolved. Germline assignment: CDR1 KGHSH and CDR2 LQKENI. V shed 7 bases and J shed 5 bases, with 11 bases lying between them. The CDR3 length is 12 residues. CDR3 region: CASFTDNETQYF. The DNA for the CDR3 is TGTGCCAGCTTCACCGATAACGAGACCCAGTACTTC.

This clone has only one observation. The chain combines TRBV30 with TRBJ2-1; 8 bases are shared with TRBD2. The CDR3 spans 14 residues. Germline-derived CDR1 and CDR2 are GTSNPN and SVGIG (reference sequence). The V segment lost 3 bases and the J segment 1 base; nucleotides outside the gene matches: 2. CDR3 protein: CAWRREGSYNEQFF. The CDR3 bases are TGTGCCTGGAGACGGGAGGGGTCCTACAATGAGCAGTTCTTC.

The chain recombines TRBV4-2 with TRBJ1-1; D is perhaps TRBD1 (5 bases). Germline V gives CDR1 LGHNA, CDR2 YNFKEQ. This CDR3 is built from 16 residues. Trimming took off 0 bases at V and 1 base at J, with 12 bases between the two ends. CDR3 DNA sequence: TGTGCCAGCAGCCAAGATTCCCCCGGGGGGAACACTGAAGCTTTCTTT. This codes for CASSQDSPGGNTEAFF.